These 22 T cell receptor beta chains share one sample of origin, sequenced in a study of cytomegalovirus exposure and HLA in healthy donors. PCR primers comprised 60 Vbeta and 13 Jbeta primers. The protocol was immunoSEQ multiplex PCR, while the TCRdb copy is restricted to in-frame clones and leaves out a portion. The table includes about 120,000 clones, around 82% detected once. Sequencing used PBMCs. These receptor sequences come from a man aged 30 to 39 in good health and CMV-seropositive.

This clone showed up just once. CDR3 residues: CASSDNLGASGNTIYF. DNA for the CDR3: TGTGCCAGTAGTGACAACCTGGGGGCGTCTGGAAACACCATATATTTT. The chain has TRBV19 and TRBJ1-3; D is possibly TRBD1 (6 bases). The CDR3 spans 16 residues. Per the germline V gene, CDR1 is LNHDA and CDR2 is SQIVND (reference sequence). Trimming took off 5 bases at V and 1 base at J, with 15 bases between the two ends.

The CDR3 loop is CASSLGPRGRGGKLFF. In DNA, the CDR3 is TGTGCCAGCAGCTTGGGGCCCCGGGGCAGGGGTGGAAAACTGTTTTTT. The rearrangement links TRBV11-2 to TRBJ1-4, with a weak D call TRBD1 (6 bases). The CDR3 runs 16 residues. With 3 bases removed from V and 10 bases from J, the gap between germline ends came to 21 bases. Per the germline V gene, CDR1 is SGHAT and CDR2 is FQNNGV.

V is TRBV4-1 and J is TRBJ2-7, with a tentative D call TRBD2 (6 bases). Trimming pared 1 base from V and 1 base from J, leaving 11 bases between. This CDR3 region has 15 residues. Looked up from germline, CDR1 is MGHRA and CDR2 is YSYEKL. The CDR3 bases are TGCGCCAGCAGCCAAGTCGGGACTGCTTCCTACGAGCAGTACTTC. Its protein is CASSQVGTASYEQYF.

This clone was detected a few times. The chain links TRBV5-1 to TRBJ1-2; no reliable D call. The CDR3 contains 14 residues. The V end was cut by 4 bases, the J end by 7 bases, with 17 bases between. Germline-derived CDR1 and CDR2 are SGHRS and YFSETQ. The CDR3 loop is CASSLDPSSSGYTF. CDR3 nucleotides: TGCGCCAGCAGCCTAGACCCCAGTTCCTCTGGCTACACCTTC.

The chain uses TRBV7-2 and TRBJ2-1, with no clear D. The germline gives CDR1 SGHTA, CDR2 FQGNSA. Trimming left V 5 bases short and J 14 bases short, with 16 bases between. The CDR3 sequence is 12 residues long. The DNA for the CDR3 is TGTGCCAGCAGCGTCGATGAGGCATCGGAGTTCTTC. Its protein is CASSVDEASEFF.

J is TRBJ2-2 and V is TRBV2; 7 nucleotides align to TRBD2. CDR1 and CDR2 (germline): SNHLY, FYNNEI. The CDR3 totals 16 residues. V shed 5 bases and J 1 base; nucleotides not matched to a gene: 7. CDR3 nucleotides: TGTGCCAGCAGTCCTCGCGGGGGAGGGAACACCGGGGAGCTGTTTTTT. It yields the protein CASSPRGGGNTGELFF. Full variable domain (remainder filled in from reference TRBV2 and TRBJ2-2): EPEVTQTPSHQVTQMGQEVILRCVPISNHLYFYWYRQILGQKVEFLVSFYNNEISEKSEIFDDQFSVERPDGSNFTLKIRSTKLEDSAMYFCASSPRGGGNTGELFFGEGSRLTVL.

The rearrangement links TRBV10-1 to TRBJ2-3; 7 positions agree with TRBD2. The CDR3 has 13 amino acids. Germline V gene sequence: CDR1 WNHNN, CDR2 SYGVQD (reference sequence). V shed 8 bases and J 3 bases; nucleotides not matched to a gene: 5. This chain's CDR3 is CASSGSGTDTQYF. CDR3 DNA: TGCGCCAGCTCGGGTAGCGGGACAGATACGCAGTATTTT.

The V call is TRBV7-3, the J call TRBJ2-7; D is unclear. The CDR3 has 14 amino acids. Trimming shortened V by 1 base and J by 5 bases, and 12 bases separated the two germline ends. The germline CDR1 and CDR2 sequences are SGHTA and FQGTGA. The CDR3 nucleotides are TGTGCCAGCAGCTTAAACTCTGCCGATAACGAGCAGTACTTC. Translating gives CASSLNSADNEQYF.

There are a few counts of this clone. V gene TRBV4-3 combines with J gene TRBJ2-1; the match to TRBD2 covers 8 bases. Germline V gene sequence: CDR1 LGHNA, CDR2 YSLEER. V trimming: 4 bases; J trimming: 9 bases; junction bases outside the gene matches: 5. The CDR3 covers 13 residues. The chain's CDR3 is CASSPSGRGEQFF. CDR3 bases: TGCGCCAGCAGCCCAAGCGGGAGAGGTGAGCAGTTCTTC.

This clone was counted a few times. The CDR3 DNA sequence: TGCGCCAGCAGCCTGACGGACAGGGGCGACGACGAGCAGTACTTC. Translating gives CASSLTDRGDDEQYF. The chain combines TRBV4-3 with TRBJ2-7; the match to TRBD1 covers 9 bases. Trimming at V came to 4 bases and at J to 5 bases, leaving 9 bases not matched to a gene. CDR3 length: 15 amino acids. The germline V gene has CDR1 LGHNA and CDR2 YSLEER.

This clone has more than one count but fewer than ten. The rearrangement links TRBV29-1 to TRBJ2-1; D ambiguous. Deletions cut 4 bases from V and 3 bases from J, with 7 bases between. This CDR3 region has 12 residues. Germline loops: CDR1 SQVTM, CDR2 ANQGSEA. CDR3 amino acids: CSVGSSYNEQFF. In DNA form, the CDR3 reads TGCAGCGTTGGTAGCAGCTACAATGAGCAGTTCTTC.

The CDR3 bases are TGCGCCAGCAGCTGGGACAGGGTGCAAGAGACCCAGTACTTC. Translated: CASSWDRVQETQYF. This sequence joins TRBV5-1 and TRBJ2-5, with 9 bases lining up with TRBD1. This CDR3 spans 14 amino acids. J gave up 2 bases and V 3 bases, and 2 bases lay outside the gene matches. Germline-derived CDR1 and CDR2 are SGHRS and YFSETQ.

DNA of the CDR3: TGCGCCAGCAGCCCCGGGACTAGCCTTTCCTACGAGCAGTACTTC. Translating it yields CASSPGTSLSYEQYF. This chain joins TRBV4-3 and TRBJ2-7; 9 positions agree with TRBD2. CDR3 length: 15 residues. J was trimmed by 1 base and V by 4 bases; bases with no gene match: 5. CDR1 LGHNA and CDR2 YSLEER come from the germline V gene.

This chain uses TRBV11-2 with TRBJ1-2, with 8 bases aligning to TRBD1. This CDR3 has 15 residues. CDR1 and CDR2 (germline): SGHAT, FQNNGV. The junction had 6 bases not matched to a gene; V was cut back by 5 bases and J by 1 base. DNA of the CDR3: TGTGCCAGCAGCCCACGACAGGGGAGTAACTATGGCTACACCTTC. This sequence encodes CASSPRQGSNYGYTF.

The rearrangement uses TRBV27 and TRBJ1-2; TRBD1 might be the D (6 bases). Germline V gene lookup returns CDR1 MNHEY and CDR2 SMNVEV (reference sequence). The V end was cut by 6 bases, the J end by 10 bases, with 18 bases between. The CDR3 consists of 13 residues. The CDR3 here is CASRPTGTVDYTF. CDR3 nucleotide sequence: TGTGCCAGCAGGCCTACAGGGACCGTTGACTACACCTTC.

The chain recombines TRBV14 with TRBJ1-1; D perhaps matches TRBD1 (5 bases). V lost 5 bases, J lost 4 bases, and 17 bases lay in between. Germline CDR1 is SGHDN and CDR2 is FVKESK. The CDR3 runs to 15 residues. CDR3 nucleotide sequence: TGTGCCAGCAGCTTTATCGCCGGGGGAGGCACTGAAGCTTTCTTT. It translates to CASSFIAGGGTEAFF.

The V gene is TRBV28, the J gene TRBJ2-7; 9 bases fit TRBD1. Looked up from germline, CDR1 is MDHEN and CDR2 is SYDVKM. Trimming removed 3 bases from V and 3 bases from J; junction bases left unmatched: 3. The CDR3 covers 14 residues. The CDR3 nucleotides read TGTGCCAGCAGTTTCGCGACAGGGGGCTACGAGCAGTACTTC. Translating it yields CASSFATGGYEQYF.

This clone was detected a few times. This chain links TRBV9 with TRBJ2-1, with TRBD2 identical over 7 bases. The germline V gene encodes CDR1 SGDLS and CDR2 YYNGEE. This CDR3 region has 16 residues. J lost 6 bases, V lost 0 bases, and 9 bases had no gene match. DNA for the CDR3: TGTGCCAGCAGCGTAGAGTCTCTAGCGGCAGGCAATGAGCAGTTCTTC. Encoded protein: CASSVESLAAGNEQFF.

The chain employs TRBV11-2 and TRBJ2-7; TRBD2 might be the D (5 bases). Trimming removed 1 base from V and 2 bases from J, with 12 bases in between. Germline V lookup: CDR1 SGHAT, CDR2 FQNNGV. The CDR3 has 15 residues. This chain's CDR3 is CASSLVRGRPYEQYF. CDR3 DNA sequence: TGTGCCAGCAGCTTAGTTCGCGGGCGTCCCTACGAGCAGTACTTC.

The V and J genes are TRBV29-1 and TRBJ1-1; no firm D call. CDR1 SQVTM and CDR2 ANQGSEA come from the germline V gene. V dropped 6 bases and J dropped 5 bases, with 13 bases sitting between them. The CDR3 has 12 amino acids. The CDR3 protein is CSVGSGETEAFF. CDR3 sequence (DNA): TGCAGCGTAGGGAGTGGGGAAACTGAAGCTTTCTTT.

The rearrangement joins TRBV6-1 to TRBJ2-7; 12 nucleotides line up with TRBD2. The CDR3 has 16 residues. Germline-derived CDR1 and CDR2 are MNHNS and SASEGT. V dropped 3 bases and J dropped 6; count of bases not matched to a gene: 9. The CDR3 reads CASSDPGLAGPREQYF. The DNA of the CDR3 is TGTGCCAGCAGTGACCCCGGACTAGCGGGACCCCGCGAGCAGTACTTC.

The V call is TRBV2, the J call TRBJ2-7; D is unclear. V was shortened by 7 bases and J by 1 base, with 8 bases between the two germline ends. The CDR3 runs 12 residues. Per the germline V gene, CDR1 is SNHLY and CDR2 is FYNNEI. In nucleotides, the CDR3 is TGTGCCAGCATTGGAGTGTCCTACGAGCAGTACTTC. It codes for CASIGVSYEQYF.